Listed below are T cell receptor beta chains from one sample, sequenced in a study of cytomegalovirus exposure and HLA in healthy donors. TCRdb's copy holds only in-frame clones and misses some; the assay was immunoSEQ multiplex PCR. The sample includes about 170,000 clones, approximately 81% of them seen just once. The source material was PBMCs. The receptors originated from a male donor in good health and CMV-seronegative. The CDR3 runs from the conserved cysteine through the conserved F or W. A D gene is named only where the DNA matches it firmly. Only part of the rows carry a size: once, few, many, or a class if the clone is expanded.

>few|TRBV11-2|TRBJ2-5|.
TGTGCCAGCAGCTTACGAGAGACCCAGTACTTC
CASSLRETQYF
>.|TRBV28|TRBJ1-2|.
TGTGCCAGCAGTTCTGGGTCGGGTAACTATGGCTACACCTTC
CASSSGSGNYGYTF
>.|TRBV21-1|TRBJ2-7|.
TGTGCCAGCAGCAAAGGGTCGCGGGACAGGGGTTACGAGCAGTACTTC
CASSKGSRDRGYEQYF
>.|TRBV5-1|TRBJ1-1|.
TGCGCCAGCAGCTTGAACACCGGGGGCACTGAAGCTTTCTTT
CASSLNTGGTEAFF
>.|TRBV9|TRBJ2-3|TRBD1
TGTGCCAGCAGCGCCCGGGACAGTTGGACAGATACGCAGTATTTT
CASSARDSWTDTQYF
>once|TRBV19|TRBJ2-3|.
TGTGCCAGTAGTATCCTAAGCGGTGGGCGGGCCACAGATACGCAGTATTTT
CASSILSGGRATDTQYF
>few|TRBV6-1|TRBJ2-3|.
TGTGCCAGCAGTGAACTTTGGAGAGATACGCAGTATTTT
CASSELWRDTQYF
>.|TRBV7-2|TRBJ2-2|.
TGTGCCAGCAGCCCCCTTGCGGGGGCCACCGGGGAGCTGTTTTTT
CASSPLAGATGELFF
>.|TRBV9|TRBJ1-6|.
TGTGCCAGCAGCGTCTACAGGAATTCACCCCTCCACTTT
CASSVYRNSPLHF
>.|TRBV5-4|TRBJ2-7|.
TGTGCCAGCAGCCTACGCACAGGGTCCTACGAGCAGTACTTC
CASSLRTGSYEQYF
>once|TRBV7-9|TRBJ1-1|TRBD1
TGTTCCAGCAGCGCCGAGACAGGGTTCACTGAAGCTTTCTTT
CSSSAETGFTEAFF
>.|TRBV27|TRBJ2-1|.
TGTGCCAGCAGTTTGTCCCACAACCGTTACAATGAGCAGTTCTTC
CASSLSHNRYNEQFF
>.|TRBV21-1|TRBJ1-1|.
TGTGCCAGCAGCCCGGGGGGGGGTTTGGGCACTGAAGCTTTCTTT
CASSPGGGLGTEAFF
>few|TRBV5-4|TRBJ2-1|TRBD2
TGTGCCAGCAGCTCGCAGCAACTAGCGGGGGGGCCTCCTTGGGTAAATGAGCAGTTCTTC
CASSSQQLAGGPPWVNEQFF
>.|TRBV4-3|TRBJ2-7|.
TGCGCCAGCAGCCTTTCGGGAGAGGGCGAGCAGTACTTC
CASSLSGEGEQYF
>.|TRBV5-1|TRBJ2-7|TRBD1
TGCGCCAGCAGCCCCCTCCGGGACAGTGGGCCCTACGAGCAGTACTTC
CASSPLRDSGPYEQYF
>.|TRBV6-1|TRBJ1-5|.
TGTGCCAGCAGTGAAAGGAGGATCAATCAGCCCCAGCATTTT
CASSERRINQPQHF
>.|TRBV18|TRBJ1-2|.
TGTGCCAGCTCACCTTCTCCCGCGTCTAACTATGGCTACACCTTC
CASSPSPASNYGYTF
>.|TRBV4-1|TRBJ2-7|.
TGCGCCAGCAGCCAAGCCAGCGTGGGAGGCCTCGAGCAGTACTTC
CASSQASVGGLEQYF
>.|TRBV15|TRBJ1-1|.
TGTGCCACCAGCTCCTGGGGGGGCGGCTTGGTTGACACTGAAGCTTTCTTT
CATSSWGGGLVDTEAFF
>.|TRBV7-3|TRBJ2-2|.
TGTGCCAGCAGCTCACAGGGGAACACCGGGGAGCTGTTTTTT
CASSSQGNTGELFF
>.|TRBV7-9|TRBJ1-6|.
TGTGCCAGCAGCTTAATGGGGGGTTCACCCCTCCACTTT
CASSLMGGSPLHF
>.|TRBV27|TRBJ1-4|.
TGTGCCAGCAGCAGGACTAACGATGAAAAACTGTTTTTT
CASSRTNDEKLFF
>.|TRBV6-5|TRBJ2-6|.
TGTGCCAGCAGTTACCCAGGAATGGCTGGGGCCAACGTCCTGACTTTC
CASSYPGMAGANVLTF
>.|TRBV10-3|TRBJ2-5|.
TGTGCCGCCGGCGGGGCAAAAGAGACCCAGTACTTC
CAAGGAKETQYF
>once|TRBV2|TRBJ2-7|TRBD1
TGTGCCAGCATCAATCGGGACAGGGTGCTCGAGCAGTACTTC
CASINRDRVLEQYF
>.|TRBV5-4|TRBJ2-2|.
TGTGCCAGCAGCTTGCGTCTCGGACTATTGACCGGGGAGCTGTTTTTT
CASSLRLGLLTGELFF
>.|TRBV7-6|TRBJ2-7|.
TGTGCCAGCAGCTCCGGAGACTTAGGGGGTGGCGAGCAGTACTTC
CASSSGDLGGGEQYF
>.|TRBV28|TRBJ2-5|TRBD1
TGTGCCAGCAGGACAGGGGGCCCGGAGACCCAGTACTTC
CASRTGGPETQYF
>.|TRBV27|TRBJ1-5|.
TGTGCCAGCAGTTACGACCCTCGACTAAGCAATCAGCCCCAGCATTTT
CASSYDPRLSNQPQHF
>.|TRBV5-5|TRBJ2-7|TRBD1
TGTGCCAGCAGCTTGGCGGGGACAGGAGTCTACGAGCAGTACTTC
CASSLAGTGVYEQYF
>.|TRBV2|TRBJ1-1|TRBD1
TGTGCCAGCAGTTACAGGACAGGGTCTAACACTGAAGCTTTCTTT
CASSYRTGSNTEAFF
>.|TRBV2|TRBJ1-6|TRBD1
TGTGCCAGCAGGACAGGGGTCTCTAATTCACCCCTCCACTTT
CASRTGVSNSPLHF
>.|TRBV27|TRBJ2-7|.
TGTGCCAGCAGTTTACTAGTGAGTGTGCGGGAGCAGTACTTC
CASSLLVSVREQYF
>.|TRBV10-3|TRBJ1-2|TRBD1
TGTGCCATCAGCCTCCAGAGAGGGGGACAGGCGAACTATGGCTACACCTTC
CAISLQRGGQANYGYTF
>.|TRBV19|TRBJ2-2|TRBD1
TGTGCCAGTAGGGGGACAGGGCAGAACACCGGGGAGCTGTTTTTT
CASRGTGQNTGELFF
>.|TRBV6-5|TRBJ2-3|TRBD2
TGTGCCAGCAGTCAACTAGCGGCGGGCACAGATACGCAGTATTTT
CASSQLAAGTDTQYF